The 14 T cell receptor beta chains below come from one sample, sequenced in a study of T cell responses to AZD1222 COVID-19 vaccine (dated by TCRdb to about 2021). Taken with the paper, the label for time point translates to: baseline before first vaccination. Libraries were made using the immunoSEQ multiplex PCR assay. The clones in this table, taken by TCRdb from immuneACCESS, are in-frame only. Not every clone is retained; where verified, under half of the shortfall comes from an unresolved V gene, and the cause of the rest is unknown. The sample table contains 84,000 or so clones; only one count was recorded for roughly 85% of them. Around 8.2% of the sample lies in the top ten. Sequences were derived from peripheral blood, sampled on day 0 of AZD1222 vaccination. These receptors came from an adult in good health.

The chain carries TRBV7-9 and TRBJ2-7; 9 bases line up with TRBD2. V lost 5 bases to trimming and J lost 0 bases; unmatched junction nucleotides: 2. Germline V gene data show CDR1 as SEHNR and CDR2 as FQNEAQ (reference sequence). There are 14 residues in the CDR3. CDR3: CASSPSGVSYEQYF. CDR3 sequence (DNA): TGTGCCAGCAGCCCTAGCGGGGTCTCCTACGAGCAGTACTTC.

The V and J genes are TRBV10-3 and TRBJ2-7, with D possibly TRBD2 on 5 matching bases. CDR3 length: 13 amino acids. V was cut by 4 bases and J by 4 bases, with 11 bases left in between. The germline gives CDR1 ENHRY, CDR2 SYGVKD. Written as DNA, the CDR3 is TGTGCCATCAGTGGTGGGAGCGTTTACGAGCAGTACTTC. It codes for CAISGGSVYEQYF.

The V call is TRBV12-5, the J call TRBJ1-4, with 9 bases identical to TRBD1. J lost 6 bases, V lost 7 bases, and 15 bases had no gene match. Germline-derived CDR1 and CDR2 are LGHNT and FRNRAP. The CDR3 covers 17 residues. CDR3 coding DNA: TGTGCTAGTGCCCCCCAAACCTACAGGGGGCAGGATGAAAAACTGTTTTTT. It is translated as CASAPQTYRGQDEKLFF. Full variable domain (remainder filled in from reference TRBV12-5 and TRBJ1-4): DARVTQTPRHKVTEMGQEVTMRCQPILGHNTVFWYRQTMMQGLELLAYFRNRAPLDDSGMPKDRFSAEMPDATLATLKIQPSEPRDSAVYFCASAPQTYRGQDEKLFFGSGTQLSVL.

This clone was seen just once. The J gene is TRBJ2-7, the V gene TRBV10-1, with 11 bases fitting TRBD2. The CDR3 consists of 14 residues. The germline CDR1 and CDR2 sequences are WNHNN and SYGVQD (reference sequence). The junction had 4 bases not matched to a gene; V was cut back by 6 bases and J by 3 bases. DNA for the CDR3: TGCGCCAGCAGCGCCGGACTAGCGGGCTACGAGCAGTACTTC. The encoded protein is CASSAGLAGYEQYF.

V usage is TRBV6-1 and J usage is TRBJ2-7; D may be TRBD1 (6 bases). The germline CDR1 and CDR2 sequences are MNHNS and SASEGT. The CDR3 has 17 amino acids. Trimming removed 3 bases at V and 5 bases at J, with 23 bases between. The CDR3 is CASSDNRESGLVHEQYF. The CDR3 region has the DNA TGTGCCAGCAGTGATAACAGGGAATCGGGCTTGGTCCACGAGCAGTACTTC.

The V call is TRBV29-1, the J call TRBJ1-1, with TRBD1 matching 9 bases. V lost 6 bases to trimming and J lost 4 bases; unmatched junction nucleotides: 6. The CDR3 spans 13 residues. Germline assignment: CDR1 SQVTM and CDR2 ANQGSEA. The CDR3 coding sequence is TGCAGCGTAGTTGACAGGGGGAGCACTGAAGCTTTCTTT. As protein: CSVVDRGSTEAFF. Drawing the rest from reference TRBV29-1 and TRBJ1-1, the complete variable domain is SAVISQKPSRDICQRGTSLTIQCQVDSQVTMMFWYRQQPGQSLTLIATANQGSEATYESGFVIDKFPISRPNLTFSTLTVSNMSPEDSSIYLCSVVDRGSTEAFFGQGTRLTVV.

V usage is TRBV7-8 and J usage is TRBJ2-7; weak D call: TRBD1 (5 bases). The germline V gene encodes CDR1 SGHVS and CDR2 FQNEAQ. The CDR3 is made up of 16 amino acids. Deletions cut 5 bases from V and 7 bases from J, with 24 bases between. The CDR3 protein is CASSQTPPGSLGEQYF. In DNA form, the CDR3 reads TGTGCCAGCAGCCAGACCCCGCCAGGGTCTTTGGGGGAGCAGTACTTC.

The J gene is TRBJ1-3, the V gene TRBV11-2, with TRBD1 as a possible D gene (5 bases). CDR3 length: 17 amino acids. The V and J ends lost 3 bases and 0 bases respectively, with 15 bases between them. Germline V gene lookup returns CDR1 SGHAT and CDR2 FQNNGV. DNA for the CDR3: TGTGCCAGCAGCTTTTCTACCGGGACGATCTCTGGAAACACCATATATTTT. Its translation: CASSFSTGTISGNTIYF.

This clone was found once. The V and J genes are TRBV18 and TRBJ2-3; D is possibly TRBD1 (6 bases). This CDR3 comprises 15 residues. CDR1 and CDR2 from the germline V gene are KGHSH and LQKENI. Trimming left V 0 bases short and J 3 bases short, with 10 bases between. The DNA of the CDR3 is TGTGCCAGCTCACCACCAAACAGGGAAACAGATACGCAGTATTTT. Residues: CASSPPNRETDTQYF.

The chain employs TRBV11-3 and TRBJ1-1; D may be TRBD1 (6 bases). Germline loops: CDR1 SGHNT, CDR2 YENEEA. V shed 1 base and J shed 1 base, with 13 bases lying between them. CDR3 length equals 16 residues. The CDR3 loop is CASSLGAGQTNTEAFF. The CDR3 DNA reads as TGTGCCAGCAGCTTAGGGGCTGGACAGACGAACACTGAAGCTTTCTTT.

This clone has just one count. CDR3 in amino acids: CASSGAGTGLYEQYF. Here the CDR3 DNA reads TGTGCCAGCAGCGGAGCCGGGACAGGGTTGTACGAGCAGTACTTC. The chain employs TRBV9 and TRBJ2-7; 9 bases map to TRBD1. The CDR3 extends over 15 amino acids. Germline V gene sequence: CDR1 SGDLS, CDR2 YYNGEE. The V segment lost 3 bases and the J segment 4 bases; nucleotides outside the gene matches: 8.

This CDR3 is CASREGHNPASPLHF. CDR3 nucleotides: TGTGCCAGCAGAGAGGGGCATAATCCGGCTTCACCCCTCCACTTT. The V and J genes are TRBV7-9 and TRBJ1-6, with D perhaps matching TRBD1 (5 bases). The V gene lost 6 bases and the J gene lost 9 bases, with 18 bases spanning the gap. This CDR3 spans 15 amino acids. From germline, CDR1 is SEHNR and CDR2 FQNEAQ (reference sequence).

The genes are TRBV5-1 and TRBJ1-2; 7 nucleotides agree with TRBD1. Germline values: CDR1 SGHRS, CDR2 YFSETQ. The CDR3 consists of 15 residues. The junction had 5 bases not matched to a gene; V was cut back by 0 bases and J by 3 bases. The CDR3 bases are TGCGCCAGCAGCTTGGACAGGGGATGGGACTATGGCTACACCTTC. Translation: CASSLDRGWDYGYTF.

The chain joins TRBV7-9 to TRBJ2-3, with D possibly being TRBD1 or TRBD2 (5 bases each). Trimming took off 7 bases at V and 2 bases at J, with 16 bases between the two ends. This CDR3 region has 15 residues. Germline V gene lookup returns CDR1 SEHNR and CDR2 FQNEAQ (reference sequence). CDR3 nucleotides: TGTGCCAGCACCAATATCCTGGGACCCACAGATACGCAGTATTTT. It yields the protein CASTNILGPTDTQYF.